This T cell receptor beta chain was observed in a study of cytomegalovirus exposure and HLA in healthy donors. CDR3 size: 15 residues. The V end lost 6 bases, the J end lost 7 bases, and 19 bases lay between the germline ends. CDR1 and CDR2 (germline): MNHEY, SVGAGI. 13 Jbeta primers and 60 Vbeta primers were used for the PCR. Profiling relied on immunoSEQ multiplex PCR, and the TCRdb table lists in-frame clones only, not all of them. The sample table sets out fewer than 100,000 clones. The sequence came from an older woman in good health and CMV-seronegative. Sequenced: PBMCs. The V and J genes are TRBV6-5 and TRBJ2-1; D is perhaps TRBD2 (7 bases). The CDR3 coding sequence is TGTGCCAGCAGCAAAGAGGGGGGGTGGGGGAATGAGCAGTTCTTC. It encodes CASSKEGGWGNEQFF.